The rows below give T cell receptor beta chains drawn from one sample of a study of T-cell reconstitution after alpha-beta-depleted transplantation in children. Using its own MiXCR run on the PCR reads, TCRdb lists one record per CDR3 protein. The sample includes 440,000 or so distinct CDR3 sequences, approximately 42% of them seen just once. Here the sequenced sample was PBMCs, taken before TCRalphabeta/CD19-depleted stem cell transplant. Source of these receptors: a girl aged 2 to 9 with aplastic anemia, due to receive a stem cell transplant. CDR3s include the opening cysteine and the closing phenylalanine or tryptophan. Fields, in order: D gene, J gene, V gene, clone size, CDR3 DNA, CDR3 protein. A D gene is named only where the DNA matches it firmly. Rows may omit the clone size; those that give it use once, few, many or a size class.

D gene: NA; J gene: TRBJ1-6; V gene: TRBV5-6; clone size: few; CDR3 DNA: TGTGCCAGCAGCTTGGGAGGGGCCCTTCTGGCCCTCCACTTT; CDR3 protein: CASSLGGALLALHF
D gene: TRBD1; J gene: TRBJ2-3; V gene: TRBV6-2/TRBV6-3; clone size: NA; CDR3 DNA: TGTGCCAGCAGGGACAGGGGGTTTGAAATGGCGCAGTATTTT; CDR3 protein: CASRDRGFEMAQYF
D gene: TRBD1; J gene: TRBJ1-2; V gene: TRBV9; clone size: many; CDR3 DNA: TGTGCCAGCAGCCATCCACCGGGACAGGGAAACTATGGCTACACCTTC; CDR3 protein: CASSHPPGQGNYGYTF
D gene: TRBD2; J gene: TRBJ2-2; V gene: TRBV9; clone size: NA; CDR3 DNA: TGTGCCAGCATGGGGGGGACCGGGGAGCTGTTTTTT; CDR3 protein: CASMGGTGELFF
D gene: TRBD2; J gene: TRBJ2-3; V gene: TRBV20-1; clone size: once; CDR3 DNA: TGCAGTGCTAGCGTTAGCGGGACCCGCACAGATACGCAGTATTTT; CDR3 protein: CSASVSGTRTDTQYF
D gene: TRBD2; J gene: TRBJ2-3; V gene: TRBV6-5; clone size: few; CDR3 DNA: TGTGCCAGCAGTTACAAGGGACTAGCGGGAGCGGGTAGCACAGATACGCAGTATTTT; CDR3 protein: CASSYKGLAGAGSTDTQYF
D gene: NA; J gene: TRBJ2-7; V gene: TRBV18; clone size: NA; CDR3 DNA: TGTGCCAGCTCACTTATGATGGGGAGTTCGGGGTACGAGCGGTACTTC; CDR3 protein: CASSLMMGSSGYERYF
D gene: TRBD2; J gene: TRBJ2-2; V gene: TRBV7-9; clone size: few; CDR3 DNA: TGTGCCAGCAGCTTTGGTAGCGGGAGCTTGGTCACCGGGGAGCTGTTTTTT; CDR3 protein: CASSFGSGSLVTGELFF
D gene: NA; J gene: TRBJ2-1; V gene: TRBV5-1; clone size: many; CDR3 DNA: TGCGCCAGCAGCTTCCCCTATGACACAGAGGGGTACAATGAGCAGTTCTTC; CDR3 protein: CASSFPYDTEGYNEQFF
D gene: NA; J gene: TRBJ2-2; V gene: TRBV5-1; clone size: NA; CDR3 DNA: TGCGCCAGCAGCCCCCGGGGACAAATAGGTACCGGGGAGCTGTTTTTT; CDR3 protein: CASSPRGQIGTGELFF
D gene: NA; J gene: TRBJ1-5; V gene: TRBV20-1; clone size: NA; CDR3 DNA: TGCAGTGCTAGAAGTGTTCTAACCAATCAGCCCCAGCATTTT; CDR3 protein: CSARSVLTNQPQHF
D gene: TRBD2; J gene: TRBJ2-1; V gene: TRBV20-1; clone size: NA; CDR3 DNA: TGCAGTGCTAGAGATATCACCGCAAAACTAGCGGGAGGGCTGCAGTTCTTC; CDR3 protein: CSARDITAKLAGGLQFF
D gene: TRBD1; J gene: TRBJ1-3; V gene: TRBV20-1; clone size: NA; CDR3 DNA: TGCAGTGCTTCGACCCGACAGGGGGCGCACACCTCTGGAAACACCATATATTTT; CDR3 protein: CSASTRQGAHTSGNTIYF
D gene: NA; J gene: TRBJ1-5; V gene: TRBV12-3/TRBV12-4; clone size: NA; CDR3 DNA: TGTGCCAGCAGTATAACGTACTCAGAATCCAATCAGCCCCAGCATTTT; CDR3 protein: CASSITYSESNQPQHF
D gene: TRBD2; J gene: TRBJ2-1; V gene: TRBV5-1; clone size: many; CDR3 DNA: TGCGCCACTGGTGTTACTAGCGACTCCTACAATGAGCAGTTCTTC; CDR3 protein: CATGVTSDSYNEQFF
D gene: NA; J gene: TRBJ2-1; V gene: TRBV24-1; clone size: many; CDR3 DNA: TGTGCCACCAGTGCTGGTAGCTCCTACAATGAGCAGTTCTTC; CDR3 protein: CATSAGSSYNEQFF
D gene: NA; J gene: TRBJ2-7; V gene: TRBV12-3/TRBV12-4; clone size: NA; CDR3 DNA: TGTGCCAGCAGTCCATCTTGGGACACCGGATATGTCTCCTACGAGCAGTACTTC; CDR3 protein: CASSPSWDTGYVSYEQYF
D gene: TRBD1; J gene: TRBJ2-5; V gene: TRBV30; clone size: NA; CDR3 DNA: TGTGCCTGGAGTGTATGGACAGGCAGGGAGACCCAGTACTTC; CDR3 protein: CAWSVWTGRETQYF
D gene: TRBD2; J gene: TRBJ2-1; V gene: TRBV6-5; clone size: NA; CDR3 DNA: TGTGCCAGCAGTTCCCCCAGCGGGAGCCCCTACAATGAGCAGTTCTTC; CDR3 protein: CASSSPSGSPYNEQFF
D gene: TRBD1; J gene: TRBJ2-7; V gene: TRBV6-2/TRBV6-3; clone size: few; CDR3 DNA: TGTGCCAGCAGCCGCGCCGCCGGGACAGGATCCTCCTACGAGCAGTACTTC; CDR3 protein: CASSRAAGTGSSYEQYF
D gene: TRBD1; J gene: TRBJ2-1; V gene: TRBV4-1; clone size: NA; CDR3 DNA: TGCGCCAGTTCCGCCCCCGGGACAGGGTTGGGTGAGCAGTTCTTC; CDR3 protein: CASSAPGTGLGEQFF
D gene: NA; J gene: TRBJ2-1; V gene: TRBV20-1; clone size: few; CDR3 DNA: TGCAGTGCTGATGGACTTAGTGAGCAGTTCTTC; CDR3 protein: CSADGLSEQFF
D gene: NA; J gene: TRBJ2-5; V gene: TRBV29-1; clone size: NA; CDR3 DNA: TGCAGCGTACACACCTCGGGACAAGAGACCCAGTACTTC; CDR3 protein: CSVHTSGQETQYF
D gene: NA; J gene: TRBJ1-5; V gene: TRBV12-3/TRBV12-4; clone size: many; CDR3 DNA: TGTGCCAGCAGTCGAAGAGGTAGGAATCAGCCCCAGCATTTT; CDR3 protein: CASSRRGRNQPQHF
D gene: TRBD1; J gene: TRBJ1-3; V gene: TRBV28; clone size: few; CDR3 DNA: TGTGCCAGCAGTTTACCAGGGGGCGGAAACACCATATATTTT; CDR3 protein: CASSLPGGGNTIYF
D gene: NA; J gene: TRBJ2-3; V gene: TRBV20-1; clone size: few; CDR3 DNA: TGCAGTGCCAGGACAGGACTAGCGTATTTT; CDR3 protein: CSARTGLAYF
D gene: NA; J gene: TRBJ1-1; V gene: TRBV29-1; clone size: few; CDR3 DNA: TGCAGCGTTGAAGATCTCCGAGGAACTGAAGCTTTCTTT; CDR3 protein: CSVEDLRGTEAFF
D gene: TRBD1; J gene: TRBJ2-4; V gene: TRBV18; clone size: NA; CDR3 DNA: TGTGCCAGCTCCCAGGACAGGACCGACAAAAACATTCAGTACTTC; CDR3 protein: CASSQDRTDKNIQYF
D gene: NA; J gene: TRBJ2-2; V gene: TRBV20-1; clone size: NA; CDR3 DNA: TGCAGTGCTAGGAAGGACGGCGCCACCGGGGAGCTGTTTTTT; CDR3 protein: CSARKDGATGELFF
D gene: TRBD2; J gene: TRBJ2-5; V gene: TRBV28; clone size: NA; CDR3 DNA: TGTGCCAGCAGTTTCCCGGGGGGGCGTGAGACCCAGTACTTC; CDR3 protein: CASSFPGGRETQYF
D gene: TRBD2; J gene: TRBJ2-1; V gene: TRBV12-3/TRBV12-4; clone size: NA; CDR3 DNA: TGTGCCAGCAGTTCCCCGACTAGCGGGGGTACCCAGTTCTTC; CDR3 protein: CASSSPTSGGTQFF
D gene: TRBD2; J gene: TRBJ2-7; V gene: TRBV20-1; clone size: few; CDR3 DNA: TGCAGTGCTTTCGGGGGACTAGCGGGGGCGAAGCAGTACTTC; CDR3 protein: CSAFGGLAGAKQYF
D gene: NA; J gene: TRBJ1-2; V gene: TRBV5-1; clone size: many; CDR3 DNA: TGCGCCAGCAGGATGAACGCTGGGGGGGGATATGGCTACACCTTC; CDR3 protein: CASRMNAGGGYGYTF
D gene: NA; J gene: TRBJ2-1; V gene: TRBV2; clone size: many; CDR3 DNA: TGTGCCAGCAGCCCACCCCAAAATGAGCAGTTCTTC; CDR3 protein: CASSPPQNEQFF
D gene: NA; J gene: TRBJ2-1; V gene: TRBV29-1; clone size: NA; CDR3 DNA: TGCAGCGTTGAAAAGGGATCCAGCGAAGTCGCCTACAATGAGCAGTTCTTC; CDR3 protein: CSVEKGSSEVAYNEQFF
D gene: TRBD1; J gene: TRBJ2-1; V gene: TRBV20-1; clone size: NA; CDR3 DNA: TGCAGTGCTAGAGATGAGCAGGGGGACTCCTACAATGAGCAGTTCTTC; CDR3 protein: CSARDEQGDSYNEQFF
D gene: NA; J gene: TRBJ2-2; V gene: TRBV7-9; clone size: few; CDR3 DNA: TGTGCCAGCGGGGCAGAGCTCACCGGGGAGCTGTTTTTT; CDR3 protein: CASGAELTGELFF
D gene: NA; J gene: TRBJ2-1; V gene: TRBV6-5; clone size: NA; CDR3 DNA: TGTGCCAGCAGTTACTCGCCTGGCTACAATGAGCAGTTCTTC; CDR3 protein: CASSYSPGYNEQFF
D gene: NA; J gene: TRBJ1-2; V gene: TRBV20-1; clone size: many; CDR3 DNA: TGCAGTGCTAGAGAGACCGAGGGAACGGGCTACACCTTC; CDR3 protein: CSARETEGTGYTF
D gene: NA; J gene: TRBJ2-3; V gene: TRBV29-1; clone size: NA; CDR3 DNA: TGCAGCGCCTCCAGGGTGGCACCGGGACCCCACACAGATACGCAGTATTTT; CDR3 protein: CSASRVAPGPHTDTQYF
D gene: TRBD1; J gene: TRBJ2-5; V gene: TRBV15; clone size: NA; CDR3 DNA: TGTGCCACCAGCCCAGGGACAGGGGGGACACAAGAGACCCAGTACTTC; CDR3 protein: CATSPGTGGTQETQYF
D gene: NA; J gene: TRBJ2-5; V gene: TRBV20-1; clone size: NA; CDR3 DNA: TGCAGTGCTCCCTACTGGCGGCCGCCCCGGCTGATGGGGGAGACCCAGTACTTC; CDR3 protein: CSAPYWRPPRLMGETQYF
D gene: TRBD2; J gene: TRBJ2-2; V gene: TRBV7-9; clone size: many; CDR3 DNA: TGTGCCAGCAGCTTAGCGTCTCTAGCGGGAGCCGGGGAGCTGTTTTTT; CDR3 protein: CASSLASLAGAGELFF
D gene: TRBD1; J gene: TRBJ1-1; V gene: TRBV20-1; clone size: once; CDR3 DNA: TGCAGTGCTAGACCCAGGGGGCCGAACACTGAAGCTTTCTTT; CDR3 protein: CSARPRGPNTEAFF
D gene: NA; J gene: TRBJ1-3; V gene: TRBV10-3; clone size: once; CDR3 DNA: TGTGCCACCGGCCCTAACAGGGCTCTCTCTGGAAACACCATATATTTT; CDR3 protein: CATGPNRALSGNTIYF
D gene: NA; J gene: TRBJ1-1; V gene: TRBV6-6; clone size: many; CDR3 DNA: TGTGCCAGCAGTTACTCGAACAGGGTCGAAGCTTTCTTT; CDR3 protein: CASSYSNRVEAFF